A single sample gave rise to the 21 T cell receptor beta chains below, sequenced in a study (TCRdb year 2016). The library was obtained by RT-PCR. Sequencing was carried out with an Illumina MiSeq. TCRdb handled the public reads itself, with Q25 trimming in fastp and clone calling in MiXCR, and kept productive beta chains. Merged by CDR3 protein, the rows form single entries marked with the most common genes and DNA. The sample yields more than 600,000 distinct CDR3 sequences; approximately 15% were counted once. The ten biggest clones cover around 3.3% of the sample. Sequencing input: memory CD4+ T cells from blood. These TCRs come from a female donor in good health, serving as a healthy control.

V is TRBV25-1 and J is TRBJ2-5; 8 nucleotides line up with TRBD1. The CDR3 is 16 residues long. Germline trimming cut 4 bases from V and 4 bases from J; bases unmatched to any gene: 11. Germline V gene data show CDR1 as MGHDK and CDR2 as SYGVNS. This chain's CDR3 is CASSGSTGESGETQYF. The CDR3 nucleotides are TGTGCCAGCAGTGGCTCGACAGGGGAGTCTGGAGAGACCCAGTACTTC.

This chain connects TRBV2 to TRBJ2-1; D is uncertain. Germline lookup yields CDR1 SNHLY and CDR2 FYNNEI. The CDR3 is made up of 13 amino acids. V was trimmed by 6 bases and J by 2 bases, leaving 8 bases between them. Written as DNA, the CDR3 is TGTGCCAGCAGATGGAATCCCTACAATGAGCAGTTCTTC. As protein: CASRWNPYNEQFF.

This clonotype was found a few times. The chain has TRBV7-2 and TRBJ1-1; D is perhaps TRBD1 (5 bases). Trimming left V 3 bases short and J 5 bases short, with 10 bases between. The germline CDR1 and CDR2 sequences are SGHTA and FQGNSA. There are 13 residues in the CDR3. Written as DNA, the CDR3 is TGTGCCAGCAGCTTGATGACAGCTACTGAAGCTTTCTTT. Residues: CASSLMTATEAFF.

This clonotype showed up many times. The CDR3 DNA reads as TGCAGCGTCCTGACAGGGCCGGGGACCTCCTACGAGCAGTACTTC. Translation: CSVLTGPGTSYEQYF. The chain employs TRBV29-1 and TRBJ2-7, with 7 nucleotides matching TRBD1. This CDR3 has 15 amino acids. Trimming removed 6 bases from V and 0 bases from J; junction bases left unmatched: 11. CDR1 SQVTM and CDR2 ANQGSEA come from the germline V gene.

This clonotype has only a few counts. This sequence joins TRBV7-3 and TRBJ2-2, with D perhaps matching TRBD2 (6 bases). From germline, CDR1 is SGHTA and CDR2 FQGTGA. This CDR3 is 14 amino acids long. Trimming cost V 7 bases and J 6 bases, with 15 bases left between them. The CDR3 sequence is CASTTISGAGELFF. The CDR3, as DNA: TGTGCCAGCACCACCATTTCGGGGGCCGGGGAGCTGTTTTTT.

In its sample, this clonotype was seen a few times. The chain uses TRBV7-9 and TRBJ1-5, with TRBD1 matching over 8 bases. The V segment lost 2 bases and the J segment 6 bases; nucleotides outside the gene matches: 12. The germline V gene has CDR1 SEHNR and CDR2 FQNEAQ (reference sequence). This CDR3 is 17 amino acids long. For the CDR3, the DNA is TGTGCCAGCAGCTTAAGGGACAGGACAGGGAAAATTCAGCCCCAGCATTTT. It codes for CASSLRDRTGKIQPQHF.

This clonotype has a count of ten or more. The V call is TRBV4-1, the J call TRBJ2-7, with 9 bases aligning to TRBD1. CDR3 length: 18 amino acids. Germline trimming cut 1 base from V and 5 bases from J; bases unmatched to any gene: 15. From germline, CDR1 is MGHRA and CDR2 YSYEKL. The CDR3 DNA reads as TGCGCCAGCAGCCAAGGTCCACCTTTTGGGACAGGGTTCGACGAGCAGTACTTC. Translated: CASSQGPPFGTGFDEQYF.

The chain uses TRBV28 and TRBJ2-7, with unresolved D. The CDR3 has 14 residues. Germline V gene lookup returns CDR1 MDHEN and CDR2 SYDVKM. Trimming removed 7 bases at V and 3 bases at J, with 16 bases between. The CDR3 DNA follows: TGTGCCAGCACCCGAGTGACGTTAAACTACGAGCAGTACTTC. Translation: CASTRVTLNYEQYF.

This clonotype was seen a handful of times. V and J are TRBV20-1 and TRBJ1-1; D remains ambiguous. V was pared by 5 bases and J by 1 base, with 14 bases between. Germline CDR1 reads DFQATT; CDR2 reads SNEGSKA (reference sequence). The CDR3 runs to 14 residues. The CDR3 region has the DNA TGCAGTGCTGGGCTAGCCAGGAAGAACACTGAAGCTTTCTTT. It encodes CSAGLARKNTEAFF.

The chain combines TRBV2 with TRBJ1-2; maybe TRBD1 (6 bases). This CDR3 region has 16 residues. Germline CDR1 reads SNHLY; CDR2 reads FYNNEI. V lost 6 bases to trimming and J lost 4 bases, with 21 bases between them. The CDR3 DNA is TGTGCCAGCAGACCCAGTGGAGGAGGGGGAGCCTATGGCTACACCTTC. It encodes CASRPSGGGGAYGYTF.

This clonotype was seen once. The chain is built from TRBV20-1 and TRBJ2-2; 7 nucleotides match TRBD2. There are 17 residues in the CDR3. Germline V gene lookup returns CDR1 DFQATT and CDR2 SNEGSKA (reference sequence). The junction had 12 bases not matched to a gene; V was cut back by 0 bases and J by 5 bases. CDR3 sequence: CSARDLSRRGVTGELFF. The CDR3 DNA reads TGCAGTGCTAGAGACCTTTCTCGCCGGGGGGTGACCGGGGAGCTGTTTTTT.

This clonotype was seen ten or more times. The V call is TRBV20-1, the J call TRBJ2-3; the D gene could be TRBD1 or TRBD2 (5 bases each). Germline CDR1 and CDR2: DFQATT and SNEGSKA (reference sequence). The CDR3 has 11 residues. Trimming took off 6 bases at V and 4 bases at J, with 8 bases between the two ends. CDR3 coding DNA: TGCAGTGCCGGGGCTGCAGATACGCAGTATTTT. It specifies CSAGAADTQYF.

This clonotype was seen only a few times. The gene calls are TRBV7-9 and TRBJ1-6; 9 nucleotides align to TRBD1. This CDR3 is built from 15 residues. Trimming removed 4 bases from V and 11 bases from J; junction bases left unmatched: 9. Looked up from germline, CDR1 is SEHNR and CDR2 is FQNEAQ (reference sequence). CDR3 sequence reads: CASSSGGTGRTPLHF. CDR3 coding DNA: TGTGCCAGCAGCTCCGGGGGGACAGGGCGGACACCCCTCCACTTT. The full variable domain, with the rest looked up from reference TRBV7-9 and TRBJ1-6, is DTGVSQNPRHKITKRGQNVTFRCDPISEHNRLYWYRQTLGQGPEFLTYFQNEAQLEKSRLLSDRFSAERPKGSFSTLEIQRTEQGDSAMYLCASSSGGTGRTPLHFGNGTRLTVT.

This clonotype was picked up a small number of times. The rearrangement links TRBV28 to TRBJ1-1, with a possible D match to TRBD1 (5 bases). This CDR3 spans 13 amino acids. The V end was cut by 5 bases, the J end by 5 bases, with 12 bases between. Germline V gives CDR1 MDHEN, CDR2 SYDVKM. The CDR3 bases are TGTGCCAGCAGTCTCATACAGGAGACTGAAGCTTTCTTT. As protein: CASSLIQETEAFF.

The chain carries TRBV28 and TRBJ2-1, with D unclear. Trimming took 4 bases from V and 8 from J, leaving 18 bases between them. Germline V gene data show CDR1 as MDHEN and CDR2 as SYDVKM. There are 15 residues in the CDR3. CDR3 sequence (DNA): TGTGCCAGCAGTTCCTACTCGACCGGTGGGGATGAGCAGTTCTTC. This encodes CASSSYSTGGDEQFF.

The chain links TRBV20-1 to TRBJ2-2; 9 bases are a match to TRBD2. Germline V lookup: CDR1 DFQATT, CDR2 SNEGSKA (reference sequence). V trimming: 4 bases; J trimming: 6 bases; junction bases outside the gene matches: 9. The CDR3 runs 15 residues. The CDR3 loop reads CSAKRFIAGAGELFF. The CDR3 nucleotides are TGCAGTGCTAAAAGGTTTATAGCGGGAGCCGGGGAGCTGTTTTTT.

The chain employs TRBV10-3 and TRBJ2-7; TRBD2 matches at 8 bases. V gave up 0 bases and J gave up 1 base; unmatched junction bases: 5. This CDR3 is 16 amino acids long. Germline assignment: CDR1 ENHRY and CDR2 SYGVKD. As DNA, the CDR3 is TGTGCCATCAGTGAGTCTGGGGCGGGGGGATCCTACGAGCAGTACTTC. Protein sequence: CAISESGAGGSYEQYF.

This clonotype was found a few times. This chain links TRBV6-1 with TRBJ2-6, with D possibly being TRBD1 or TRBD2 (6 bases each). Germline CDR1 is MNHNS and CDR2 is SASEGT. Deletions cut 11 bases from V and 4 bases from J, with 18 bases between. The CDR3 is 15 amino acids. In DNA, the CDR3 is TGTGCCGCACAGGGAGGAACGGTCGGGGCCAACGTCCTGACTTTC. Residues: CAAQGGTVGANVLTF.

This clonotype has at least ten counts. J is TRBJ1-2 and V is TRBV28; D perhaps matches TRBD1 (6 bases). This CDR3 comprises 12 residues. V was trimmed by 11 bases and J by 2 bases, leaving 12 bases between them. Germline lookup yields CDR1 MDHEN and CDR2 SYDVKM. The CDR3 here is CAGGAPNYGYTF. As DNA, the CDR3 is TGTGCCGGGGGGGCCCCAAACTATGGCTACACCTTC.

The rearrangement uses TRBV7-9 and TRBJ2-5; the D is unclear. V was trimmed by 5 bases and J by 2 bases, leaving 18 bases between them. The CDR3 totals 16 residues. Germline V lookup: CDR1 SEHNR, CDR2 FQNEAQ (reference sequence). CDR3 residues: CASSLTFTALQETQYF. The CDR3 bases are TGTGCCAGCAGCCTTACTTTTACGGCCCTTCAAGAGACCCAGTACTTC. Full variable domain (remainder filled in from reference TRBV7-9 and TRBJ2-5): DTGVSQNPRHKITKRGQNVTFRCDPISEHNRLYWYRQTLGQGPEFLTYFQNEAQLEKSRLLSDRFSAERPKGSFSTLEIQRTEQGDSAMYLCASSLTFTALQETQYFGPGTRLLVL.

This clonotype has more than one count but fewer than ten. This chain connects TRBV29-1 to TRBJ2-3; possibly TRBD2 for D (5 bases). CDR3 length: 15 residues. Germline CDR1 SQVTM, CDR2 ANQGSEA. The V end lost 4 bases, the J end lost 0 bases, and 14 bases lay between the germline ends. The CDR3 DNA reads TGCAGCGTTGGCCCCGGGGTTTCGAGCACAGATACGCAGTATTTT. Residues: CSVGPGVSSTDTQYF.